The source of this T cell receptor (beta chain) is a study of Ad26.COV2.S vaccination and SARS-CoV-2 variants. Indicated treatment: some 20 received Ad26.COV2.S at low or high dose, single or two shots; about 5 received placebo; per-sample allocation not given. Repertoires come from day 63 after the first vaccine or placebo injection. CDR1 and CDR2 from the germline V gene are SGHRS and YFSETQ. The V end lost 1 base, the J end lost 4 bases, and 14 bases lay between the germline ends. This CDR3 has 15 amino acids. This table comes from immunoSEQ multiplex PCR, and its TCRdb copy is limited to in-frame clones, with some not included. The sample has about 330,000 clones, roughly 90% seen once; the top ten hold roughly 6%.

The source was peripheral blood, collected in a trial of Ad26.COV2.S vaccine versus placebo. The J gene is TRBJ1-1, the V gene TRBV5-1; D uncertain. This receptor was taken from a person between 18 and 65 years old who received the Ad26.COV2.S COVID-19 vaccine or a placebo. The CDR3 coding sequence is TGCGCCAGCAGCTTGACCGGGATGGAGCGCACTGAAGCTTTCTTT. It is translated as CASSLTGMERTEAFF.